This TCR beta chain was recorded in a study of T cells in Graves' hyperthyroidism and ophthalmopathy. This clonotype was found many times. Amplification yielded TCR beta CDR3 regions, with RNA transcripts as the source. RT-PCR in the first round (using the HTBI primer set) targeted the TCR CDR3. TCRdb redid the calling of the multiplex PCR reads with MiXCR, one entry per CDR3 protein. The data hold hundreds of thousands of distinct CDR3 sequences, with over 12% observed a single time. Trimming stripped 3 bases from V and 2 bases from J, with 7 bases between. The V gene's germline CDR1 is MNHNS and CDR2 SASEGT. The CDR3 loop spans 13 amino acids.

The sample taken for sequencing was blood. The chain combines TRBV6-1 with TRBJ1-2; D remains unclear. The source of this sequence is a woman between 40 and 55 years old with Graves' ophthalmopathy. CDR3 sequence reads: CASSDRGNYGYTF. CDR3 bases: TGTGCCAGCAGTGACCGCGGAAACTATGGCTACACCTTC.